The entry below gives a single T cell receptor beta chain sequence along with its context. No antigen is known for it. The data were obtained in a study of pediatric ulcerative colitis. Study-wide results and caveats: All ulcerative colitis patients, but no controls, carried a couple of rectal clonotypes.

This was a survey-level run. The data were produced by immunoSEQ multiplex PCR, yet TCRdb's version contains in-frame clones alone and is incomplete. This sample yields approximately 60,000 clones, of which 86% are seen a single time; approximately 3.4% belongs to the top ten. Specimen: blood. The receptor was derived from a boy aged 5-17 years with severe ulcerative colitis.

CDR3 in DNA: TGTGCCAGCAGCTCGCCCGGGACCCCCTGGGGAGAGCAGTACTTC. Amino acid sequence: CASSSPGTPWGEQYF. V gene TRBV7-9 combines with J gene TRBJ2-7; D may correspond to TRBD1 or TRBD2 (5 bases each). The CDR3 is 15 residues long. The germline CDR1 and CDR2 sequences are SEHNR and FQNEAQ (reference sequence). V lost 4 bases and J lost 7, with 20 bases in between. The whole variable domain, remainder taken from reference TRBV7-9 and TRBJ2-7, is DTGVSQNPRHKITKRGQNVTFRCDPISEHNRLYWYRQTLGQGPEFLTYFQNEAQLEKSRLLSDRFSAERPKGSFSTLEIQRTEQGDSAMYLCASSSPGTPWGEQYFGPGTRLTVT.